Listed below are T cell receptor beta chains from one sample, sequenced in a study of T-cell memory formation after mild COVID-19. TCRdb re-called the 5' RACE reads through MiXCR, storing one row per CDR3 protein. The sample records a few hundred thousand distinct CDR3 sequences, more than 20% being singletons. The sequencing input was PBMCs or a T cell subset sorted from them (not recorded which). The source is an adult woman who had mild COVID-19 (a few samples of this study predate the infection). Cell type and time point are not known. Each CDR3 is given without its conserved first and last residue. A D gene is named only where the DNA matches it firmly.

J gene	D gene	V gene	CDR3 length	CDR3 protein
TRBJ1-2	TRBD1	TRBV12-3/TRBV12-4	14	ASSLDRDLANYGYT
TRBJ2-1	TRBD2	TRBV5-1	17	ASSLWSSGGRSSYNEQF
TRBJ1-1	-	TRBV29-1	10	SVETEDRKAF
TRBJ1-1	-	TRBV7-3	12	ASSPSAGITEAF
TRBJ2-6	-	TRBV10-2	16	ASSVREGIFSGANVLT
TRBJ1-2	-	TRBV7-4	8	ASSPWTAN
TRBJ2-7	TRBD1	TRBV6-6	13	ASTEGAPSSYEQY
TRBJ1-2	-	TRBV4-1	14	ASSQVGEGIDYGYT
TRBJ2-1	TRBD1	TRBV5-1	13	ASSLGTGRYNEQF
TRBJ2-5	-	TRBV11-2	17	ASSLDGFGAAAYQETQY
TRBJ2-7	TRBD1	TRBV6-5	11	ASSKRTGYEQY
TRBJ1-1	TRBD1	TRBV7-7	13	ASSLFQGGNTEAF
TRBJ1-2	-	TRBV3-1	13	ASSQFRQGHYGYT
TRBJ1-1	TRBD1	TRBV7-6	15	ASSLLMRQGVLTEAF
TRBJ2-5	-	TRBV29-1	10	SESQDQETQY
TRBJ2-3	TRBD2	TRBV7-9	18	ASSLPPGLASRSSTDKQY
TRBJ2-7	-	TRBV7-2	12	ASSSPQSPYEQY
TRBJ2-1	TRBD2	TRBV7-9	11	ASKTGGYNEQF
TRBJ1-5	-	TRBV12-3/TRBV12-4	12	ASSLSRSNQPQH
TRBJ2-2	-	TRBV18	13	ASSPSGVRGGELF
TRBJ2-3	TRBD2	TRBV2	12	ASSLGTNTDTQY
TRBJ1-5	-	TRBV6-2/TRBV6-3	12	ASSLTAGSQPQH